This T cell receptor (beta chain) was recorded in a study of human T cells and chemical hapten exposure. Study-level points and caveats: DPC sensitization produced no change in TCRs with frequency above 1 in 1000.

Specified time point: patch test 1, 2 weeks after DPC sensitization. Treatment specified: therapeutic diphenylcyclopropenone sensitization with weekly scalp DPC. At every patch-test visit, blood was drawn before the patch test was applied. TCRdb re-derived calls from the RACE reads in MiXCR, one entry per CDR3 protein. The sample records fewer than 130,000 distinct CDR3 sequences, 9.5% to 11% being singletons. With 6 bases removed from V and 6 bases from J, the gap between germline ends came to 27 bases. Germline CDR1 and CDR2: SGHAT and FQNNGV. The CDR3 totals 18 residues. The table lists this clonotype with many counts. What it binds is not known.

V gene TRBV11-2 combines with J gene TRBJ2-4; perhaps D is TRBD1 or TRBD2 (5 bases each). Sequencing was performed on whole blood, taken in connection with sensitization to the hapten diphenylcyclopropenone (DPC). This TCR came from a woman aged 40 to 55 with alopecia areata. Some clones in this sample may be carry-over from other donors' samples. The CDR3 protein is CASRNGIRPGTEGNIQYF. The CDR3, as DNA: TGTGCCAGCAGGAACGGCATCCGCCCCGGGACCGAGGGAAACATTCAGTACTTC.